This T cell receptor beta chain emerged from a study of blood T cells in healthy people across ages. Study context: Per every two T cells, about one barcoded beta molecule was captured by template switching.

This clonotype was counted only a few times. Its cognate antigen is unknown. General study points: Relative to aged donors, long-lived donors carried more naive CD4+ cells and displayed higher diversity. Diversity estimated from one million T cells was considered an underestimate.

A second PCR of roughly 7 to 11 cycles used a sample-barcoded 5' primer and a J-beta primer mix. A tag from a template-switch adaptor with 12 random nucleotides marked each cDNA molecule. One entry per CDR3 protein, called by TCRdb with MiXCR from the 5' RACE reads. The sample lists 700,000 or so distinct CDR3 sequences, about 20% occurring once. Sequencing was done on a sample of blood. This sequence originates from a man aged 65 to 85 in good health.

The CDR3 DNA is TGTGCCATAATAGCGGACACTAGCACAGATACGCAGTATTTT. Protein sequence: CAIIADTSTDTQYF. This sequence joins TRBV12-3 or TRBV12-4 and TRBJ2-3; a possible D gene is TRBD2 (6 bases). The ends were cut back, 10 bases at V and 0 bases at J, with 14 bases in the middle. CDR3 size: 14 residues.